The 3 T cell receptor beta chains in this list originate from one sample, sequenced in a study of blood T cell repertoires in COVID-19. TCRdb keeps only in-frame clones here, not all; method: immunoSEQ multiplex PCR. The sample carries some 200,000 clones, 86% recorded once. What was sequenced was peripheral blood. The receptors come from a man of 80 years or more with acute or convalescent COVID-19.

The chain combines TRBV25-1 with TRBJ2-2; 14 bases match TRBD2. The CDR3 length is 17 residues. The ends lost 6 bases at V and 7 bases at J; junction bases unmatched: 10. Germline CDR1 is MGHDK and CDR2 is SYGVNS. The CDR3 nucleotides read TGTGCCAGCAGCCCGGGACTAGCGGGAGTTCGGGGCGGGGAGCTGTTTTTT. It codes for CASSPGLAGVRGGELFF.

In its sample, this clone was seen a few times. This chain links TRBV4-1 with TRBJ2-1; 12 positions match TRBD2. CDR3 length: 18 amino acids. The V segment lost 4 bases and the J segment 0 bases; nucleotides outside the gene matches: 7. Germline V gene sequence: CDR1 MGHRA, CDR2 YSYEKL. The CDR3 DNA sequence: TGCGCCAGCAGCCTTCTCCTAGCGGGAGGGAGCTCCTACAATGAGCAGTTCTTC. This gives the protein CASSLLLAGGSSYNEQFF.

In DNA form, the CDR3 reads TGCGCCAGCAGTGAGTCCCCCGGGTCCGCGGATACGCAGTATTTT. Its translation: CASSESPGSADTQYF. V is TRBV10-2 and J is TRBJ2-3; no clear D. The CDR3 runs to 15 residues. The ends were cut back, 0 bases at V and 6 bases at J, with 13 bases in the middle. CDR1 and CDR2 from the germline V gene are WSHSY and SAAADI.